This record looks at one TCR beta chain sequence and its context. This clone's antigen is unknown. Per-base qualities were not stored, and no clone one base away is much larger. The immunoSEQ Assay, a bias-controlled multiplex PCR, was used to amplify TCRbeta CDR3 regions from genomic DNA. As for the original processing: The number of nucleated cells in each sample was estimated from the amplification of reference gene primers within the assay. Sequence reads were collapsed and filtered to measure the absolute abundance of every unique TCRbeta CDR3 rearrangement. For each sample, productive Simpson clonality was calculated as the square root of Simpson's diversity index across productive rearrangements. Imported from immuneACCESS, the table was reduced by TCRdb to in-frame sequences with V and J called. These copies leave out some clones; in studies compared against another copy, an unresolved V gene accounts for under half, and the cause of the remainder is not known. Clone size and the V and J calls come from that table; the DNA yielded D and trimming. The sample includes over 150,000 clones, with about three quarters observed a single time. The ten largest clonotypes hold roughly 8% of the sample.

This sample is drawn from a study of blood T cell repertoires in COVID-19 (dated by TCRdb to the early 2020s). Regarding the research as a whole: Collaborator samples came from the United States, Italy and Spain and covered acute and convalescent phases of COVID-19. The material from the prospective study consisted of cDNA or gDNA derived from T cells, B-cell-depleted T cells, or PBMCs. Deeply sampled blood TCRbeta repertoires from subjects exposed to, actively infected with, or recovered from COVID-19 were included in the dataset. The repertoires were made available in a free public database intended to serve as a resource for research on the immune response to SARS-CoV-2. Samples came from the ongoing ImmuneRACE study (first 160 participants) plus 1,254 subjects from 6 global collaborators. Nearly every sample came with metadata listing a de-identified subject ID, COVID-19 status, age in years and sex. Where available, HLA class I and class II types were taken from metadata supplied by the sample provider and were not determined by assay-based typing.

Beyond this particular receptor, the publication reports: The amount of clinical and demographic metadata varied by source and participant and was provided uncurated.

CDR1 is given as KGHDR and CDR2 as SFDVKD, both from the germline V gene. The germline V end is reduced by 7 bases and the J end by 8 bases; junction bases left unmatched: 7. The CDR3 sequence holds 14 residues, the cysteine and phenylalanine included. Only the CDR3 portion is preserved as DNA: 42 bases, with reading frame beginning at the first base. Collaborating institutions collected whole blood in K2EDTA tubes following their own protocols. Collaborator samples were shipped for TCRbeta analysis as frozen whole blood, isolated PBMCs, or DNA extracted from either sample type. The material sequenced was peripheral blood. Rearrangement joined TRBV24-1 to TRBJ2-1; 10 bases in the middle match TRBD1. The sequence was collected from a man aged 60-69 years with acute or convalescent COVID-19. In nucleotides, the sequence is TGTGCCACCAGCAGGACAGGGGGGACGGATGAGCAGTTCTTC. Translated, this gives CATSRTGGTDEQFF.